The clone carrying this TCR beta chain was picked up one time. The antigen remains unidentified. The cryopreserved samples used held about 0.85-11 million PBMC prior to extraction of DNA. At the survey level, the v3.0 immunoSEQ assay was run. Some clones are missing from TCRdb's copy, which holds only in-frame ones; the method was immunoSEQ multiplex PCR. Of under 30,000 clones in the sample, roughly 80% were seen once. These data originate in a study of long-term antiretroviral therapy in people with HIV. Broader study findings: HIV repertoires showed narrower CDR3 length ranges than controls. Upon ART, diversity increased but remained lower than transplant donor controls. Samples were collected from 2004 to 2017 under possibly less effective ART regimens.

Germline values: CDR1 KGHSH, CDR2 LQKENI. This CDR3 has 15 amino acids. With 3 bases clipped from V and 6 bases from J, the junction kept 5 bases outside the gene matches. The gene calls are TRBV18 and TRBJ1-6; the match to TRBD1 covers 7 bases. The input for sequencing was unsorted PBMCs, taken 0.7 years before starting antiretroviral therapy. The TCR sequence derives from a man aged 25 to 45 with HIV. The CDR3 reads CASSPQGDSNSPLHF. The CDR3 DNA follows: TGTGCCAGCTCACCTCAGGGGGATAGTAATTCACCCCTCCACTTT.